Sequencing of this TCR beta chain was carried out in a study of Graves' ophthalmopathy and Graves' hyperthyroidism. The study amplified TCR beta CDR3 regions using RNA transcripts. Second-round multiplex PCR followed a first-round RT-PCR using HTBI primers. TCRdb called the multiplex PCR reads again in MiXCR, with one record for every CDR3 protein. The sample consists of 220,000 or so distinct CDR3 sequences, 20% to 25% of them appearing once. In this sample, this clonotype turned up many times. The CDR3 is made up of 15 amino acids. Trimming took 4 bases from V and 3 from J, leaving 16 bases between them. Germline V gives CDR1 SEHNR, CDR2 FQNEAQ (reference sequence).

The rearrangement joins TRBV7-9 to TRBJ2-7; D gene ambiguous. This clonotype was sampled from a woman aged 45-65 years with Graves' ophthalmopathy. The sample consisted of peripheral blood. CDR3 region: CASSSRAFKIYEQYF. CDR3 nucleotides: TGTGCCAGCAGCTCGCGAGCCTTTAAAATCTACGAGCAGTACTTC. Together with reference TRBV7-9 and TRBJ2-7, the CDR3 gives the full variable domain: DTGVSQNPRHKITKRGQNVTFRCDPISEHNRLYWYRQTLGQGPEFLTYFQNEAQLEKSRLLSDRFSAERPKGSFSTLEIQRTEQGDSAMYLCASSSRAFKIYEQYFGPGTRLTVT.